Listed below are T cell receptor beta chains from one sample, sequenced in a study of technical replicates of blood from several donors. Assay used: immunoSEQ multiplex PCR; TCRdb lists only in-frame clones, some missing. This sample yields 75,000 to 100,000 clones, of which 95% are seen a single time; about 0.25% belongs to the top ten. Sequences were obtained from T cells isolated from PBMCs. The receptors were sampled from a human donor in good health. Each CDR3 is given with its conserved first and last residue. The D gene is left open where the match is weak. Part of the rows lack a size; the others show once, few, many or a class for expanded clones.

j_gene: TRBJ2-1
v_gene: TRBV27
abundance: NA
d_gene: TRBD2
CDR3nt: TGTGCCAGCAGTTTATGGGGACTAGCGGGAACCCTCGACAATGAGCAGTTCTTC
CDR3aa: CASSLWGLAGTLDNEQFF

j_gene: TRBJ1-6
v_gene: TRBV2
abundance: NA
d_gene: NA
CDR3nt: TGTGCCAGCAGTGAAGAGGAGGGTTTAGATTCACCCCTCCACTTT
CDR3aa: CASSEEEGLDSPLHF

j_gene: TRBJ1-1
v_gene: TRBV27
abundance: few
d_gene: NA
CDR3nt: TGTGCCAGCAGAAGACAGTTATCTAACACTGAAGCTTTCTTT
CDR3aa: CASRRQLSNTEAFF

j_gene: TRBJ2-1
v_gene: TRBV11-2
abundance: NA
d_gene: TRBD2
CDR3nt: TGTGCCAGCAGCCCAGGACTAGCGGGAGATACTAGGACCCTCCATGAGCAGTTCTTC
CDR3aa: CASSPGLAGDTRTLHEQFF

j_gene: TRBJ1-1
v_gene: TRBV10-2
abundance: once
d_gene: NA
CDR3nt: TGCGCCAGCAGTGAGTCGAGGGCCAACACTGAAGCTTTCTTT
CDR3aa: CASSESRANTEAFF

j_gene: TRBJ2-5
v_gene: TRBV5-1
abundance: NA
d_gene: NA
CDR3nt: TGCGCCAGCAGCTGGGGCTCTAGCGCCCAAGAGACCCAGTACTTC
CDR3aa: CASSWGSSAQETQYF

j_gene: TRBJ2-5
v_gene: TRBV5-1
abundance: NA
d_gene: NA
CDR3nt: TGCGCCAGCAGCTTGGAGCGACCTAGGGAGACCCAGTACTTC
CDR3aa: CASSLERPRETQYF

j_gene: TRBJ2-3
v_gene: TRBV6-5
abundance: NA
d_gene: NA
CDR3nt: TGTGCCAGCAGTTACTCCCTAACCTTCACAGATACGCAGTATTTT
CDR3aa: CASSYSLTFTDTQYF

j_gene: TRBJ2-7
v_gene: TRBV14
abundance: NA
d_gene: NA
CDR3nt: TGTGCCAGCAGCCAAGCAGAGGACAGCGTTTCTTACGAGCAGTACTTC
CDR3aa: CASSQAEDSVSYEQYF

j_gene: TRBJ1-6
v_gene: TRBV30
abundance: NA
d_gene: NA
CDR3nt: TGTGCCTGGAGTGTAGGGGTTCGCTCACCCCTCCACTTT
CDR3aa: CAWSVGVRSPLHF

j_gene: TRBJ2-1
v_gene: TRBV5-1
abundance: NA
d_gene: NA
CDR3nt: TGCGCCAGCAGCTTGGCCGGGGACAATGAGCAGTTCTTC
CDR3aa: CASSLAGDNEQFF

j_gene: TRBJ1-4
v_gene: TRBV13
abundance: NA
d_gene: TRBD1
CDR3nt: TGTGCCAGCAGCTCGGGACAGGGAAAGGAAAAACTGTTTTTT
CDR3aa: CASSSGQGKEKLFF

j_gene: TRBJ2-2
v_gene: TRBV5-1
abundance: once
d_gene: NA
CDR3nt: TGCGCCAGCAGCTTGGACTATGTAGGGGAGCTGTTTTTT
CDR3aa: CASSLDYVGELFF

j_gene: TRBJ2-1
v_gene: TRBV7-9
abundance: NA
d_gene: TRBD2
CDR3nt: TGTGCCAGCAGTTTTCTAGCGGAGGGGACCAATGAGCAGTTCTTC
CDR3aa: CASSFLAEGTNEQFF

j_gene: TRBJ1-5
v_gene: TRBV9
abundance: NA
d_gene: NA
CDR3nt: TGTGCCAGCAGCCTAACAGGGTCCGGTCAGCCCCAGCATTTT
CDR3aa: CASSLTGSGQPQHF

j_gene: TRBJ1-4
v_gene: TRBV11-2
abundance: NA
d_gene: TRBD1
CDR3nt: TGTGCCAGCAGCCCCTGGGACAGGGTGGATGAAAAACTGTTTTTT
CDR3aa: CASSPWDRVDEKLFF

j_gene: TRBJ1-1
v_gene: TRBV5-1
abundance: once
d_gene: NA
CDR3nt: TGCGCCAGCAGGAGGGATTTGAACACTGAAGCTTTCTTT
CDR3aa: CASRRDLNTEAFF

j_gene: TRBJ2-3
v_gene: TRBV19
abundance: NA
d_gene: TRBD2
CDR3nt: TGTGCCAGTCACTCCGGGACTAGCTGGTCCAATACGCAGTATTTT
CDR3aa: CASHSGTSWSNTQYF

j_gene: TRBJ1-1
v_gene: TRBV7-9
abundance: NA
d_gene: NA
CDR3nt: TGTGCCAGCAGCGCCCGTAGGGGGGGGAACACTGAAGCTTTCTTT
CDR3aa: CASSARRGGNTEAFF

j_gene: TRBJ2-5
v_gene: TRBV5-1
abundance: NA
d_gene: TRBD2
CDR3nt: TGCGCCAGCAGCCCTCAGGGACTAGCGGGGTTAGGAGAGACCCAGTACTTC
CDR3aa: CASSPQGLAGLGETQYF

j_gene: TRBJ1-5
v_gene: TRBV6-5
abundance: NA
d_gene: NA
CDR3nt: TGTGCCACCCTAGCCCCAAAATATCAGCCCCAGCATTTT
CDR3aa: CATLAPKYQPQHF

j_gene: TRBJ1-6
v_gene: TRBV11-2
abundance: NA
d_gene: NA
CDR3nt: TGTGCCAGCAGCCGCCTCCGAGCGGGCCCATTTTCACCCCTCCACTTT
CDR3aa: CASSRLRAGPFSPLHF

j_gene: TRBJ1-2
v_gene: TRBV2
abundance: NA
d_gene: TRBD1
CDR3nt: TGTGCCAGCAGAGGGACAGTTTTTTACACCTTC
CDR3aa: CASRGTVFYTF

j_gene: TRBJ1-2
v_gene: TRBV7-3
abundance: NA
d_gene: NA
CDR3nt: TGTGCCAGCAGCTTATCCGGGGTCGATGGCTACACCTTC
CDR3aa: CASSLSGVDGYTF

j_gene: TRBJ2-2
v_gene: TRBV15
abundance: NA
d_gene: TRBD2
CDR3nt: TGTGCCACCAGCGTATCGTGGGGCCGACGGGCGGGAGTCACGGGGGAGCTGTTTTTT
CDR3aa: CATSVSWGRRAGVTGELFF

j_gene: TRBJ2-1
v_gene: TRBV15
abundance: NA
d_gene: TRBD2
CDR3nt: TGTGCCACCAGCAGAGTAGGACTAGCGGGAGAGGGCCCCTACAATGAGCAGTTCTTC
CDR3aa: CATSRVGLAGEGPYNEQFF

j_gene: TRBJ2-3
v_gene: TRBV10-3
abundance: NA
d_gene: NA
CDR3nt: TGTGCCATCAGGGAGGCGAGCTCAGATACGCAGTATTTT
CDR3aa: CAIREASSDTQYF

j_gene: TRBJ2-7
v_gene: TRBV4-1
abundance: NA
d_gene: TRBD1
CDR3nt: TGCGCCAGCAGCCAAACAGGGGGAACCCCCTACGAGCAGTACTTC
CDR3aa: CASSQTGGTPYEQYF

j_gene: TRBJ2-5
v_gene: TRBV6-5
abundance: once
d_gene: NA
CDR3nt: TGTGCCAGCCAGGGGAACCAAGAGACCCAGTACTTC
CDR3aa: CASQGNQETQYF

j_gene: TRBJ2-3
v_gene: TRBV4-1
abundance: NA
d_gene: TRBD2
CDR3nt: TGCGCCAGCAGCCAAAGGGAGGGACTAGCGGGAGGGCCAGGAGATACGCAGTATTTT
CDR3aa: CASSQREGLAGGPGDTQYF

j_gene: TRBJ1-2
v_gene: TRBV28
abundance: NA
d_gene: TRBD1
CDR3nt: TGTGCCAGCAGTTTTGTTCCGACAGGGGGCTTTGGCTACACCTTC
CDR3aa: CASSFVPTGGFGYTF

j_gene: TRBJ2-7
v_gene: TRBV30
abundance: NA
d_gene: NA
CDR3nt: TGTGCCTGGGGAGGTTCGGGAAGATCCTACGAGCAGTACTTC
CDR3aa: CAWGGSGRSYEQYF

j_gene: TRBJ2-1
v_gene: TRBV9
abundance: NA
d_gene: TRBD2
CDR3nt: TGTGCCAGCAGCGTAGTAGAGCGGGAGAATGAGCAGTTCTTC
CDR3aa: CASSVVERENEQFF

j_gene: TRBJ2-3
v_gene: TRBV27
abundance: NA
d_gene: NA
CDR3nt: TGTGCCAGCAGTCTCGGTCAGGGCCGGATTGGAGATACGCAGTATTTT
CDR3aa: CASSLGQGRIGDTQYF

j_gene: TRBJ2-7
v_gene: TRBV28
abundance: NA
d_gene: TRBD2
CDR3nt: TGTGCCAGCATCCCCCGGACTAGCGGGACCTACGAGCAGTACTTC
CDR3aa: CASIPRTSGTYEQYF